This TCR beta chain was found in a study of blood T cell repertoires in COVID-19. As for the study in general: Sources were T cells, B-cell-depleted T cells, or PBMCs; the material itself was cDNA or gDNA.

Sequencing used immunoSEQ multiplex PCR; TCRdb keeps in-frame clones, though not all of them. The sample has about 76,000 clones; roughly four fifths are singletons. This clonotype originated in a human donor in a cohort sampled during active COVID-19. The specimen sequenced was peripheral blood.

Written as DNA, the CDR3 is TGTGCCAGCAGCCAACGGGGATATAATTCACCCCTCCACTTT. Protein sequence: CASSQRGYNSPLHF. The chain links TRBV14 to TRBJ1-6; D ambiguous. This CDR3 has 14 amino acids. Germline V CDR1 and CDR2: SGHDN, FVKESK. Trimming took off 2 bases at V and 4 bases at J, with 6 bases between the two ends.